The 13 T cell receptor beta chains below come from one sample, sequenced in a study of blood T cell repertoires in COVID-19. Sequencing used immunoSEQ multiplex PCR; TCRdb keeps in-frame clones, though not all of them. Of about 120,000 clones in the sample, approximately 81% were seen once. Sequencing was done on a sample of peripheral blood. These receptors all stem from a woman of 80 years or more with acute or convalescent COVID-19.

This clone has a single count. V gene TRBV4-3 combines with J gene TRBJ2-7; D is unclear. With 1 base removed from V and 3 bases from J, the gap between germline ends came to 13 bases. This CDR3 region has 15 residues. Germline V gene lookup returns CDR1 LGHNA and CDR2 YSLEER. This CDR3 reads CASSQGLQVGYEQYF. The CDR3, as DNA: TGCGCCAGCAGCCAAGGCCTCCAGGTAGGCTACGAGCAGTACTTC.

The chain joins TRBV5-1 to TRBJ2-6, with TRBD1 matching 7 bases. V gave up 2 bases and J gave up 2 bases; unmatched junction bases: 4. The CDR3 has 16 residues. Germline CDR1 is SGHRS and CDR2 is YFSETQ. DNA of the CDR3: TGCGCCAGCAGCTTAGCTACAGGGGCTGGGGCCAACGTCCTGACTTTC. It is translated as CASSLATGAGANVLTF. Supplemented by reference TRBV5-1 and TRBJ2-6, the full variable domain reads KAGVTQTPRYLIKTRGQQVTLSCSPISGHRSVSWYQQTPGQGLQFLFEYFSETQRNKGNFPGRFSGRQFSNSRSEMNVSTLELGDSALYLCASSLATGAGANVLTFGAGSRLTVL.

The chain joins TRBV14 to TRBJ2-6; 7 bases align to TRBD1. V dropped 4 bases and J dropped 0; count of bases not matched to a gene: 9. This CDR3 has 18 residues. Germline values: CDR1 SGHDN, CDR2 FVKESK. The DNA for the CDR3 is TGTGCCAGCAGCCCAAGACAGGGACAAAGCTCTGGGGCCAACGTCCTGACTTTC. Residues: CASSPRQGQSSGANVLTF. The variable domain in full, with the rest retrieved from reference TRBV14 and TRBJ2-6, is EAGVTQFPSHSVIEKGQTVTLRCDPISGHDNLYWYRRVMGKEIKFLLHFVKESKQDESGMPNNRFLAERTGGTYSTLKVQPAELEDSGVYFCASSPRQGQSSGANVLTFGAGSRLTVL.

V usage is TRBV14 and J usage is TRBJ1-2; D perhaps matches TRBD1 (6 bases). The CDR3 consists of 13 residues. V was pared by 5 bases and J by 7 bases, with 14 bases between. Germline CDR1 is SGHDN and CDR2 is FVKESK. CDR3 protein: CASSLQGYSGYTF. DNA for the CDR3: TGTGCCAGCAGCTTACAGGGTTACAGTGGCTACACCTTC. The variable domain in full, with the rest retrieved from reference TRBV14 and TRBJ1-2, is EAGVTQFPSHSVIEKGQTVTLRCDPISGHDNLYWYRRVMGKEIKFLLHFVKESKQDESGMPNNRFLAERTGGTYSTLKVQPAELEDSGVYFCASSLQGYSGYTFGSGTRLTVV.

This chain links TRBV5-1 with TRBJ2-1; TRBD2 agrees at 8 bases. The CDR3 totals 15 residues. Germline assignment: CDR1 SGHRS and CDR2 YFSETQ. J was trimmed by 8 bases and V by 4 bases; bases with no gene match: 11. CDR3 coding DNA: TGCGCCAGCAGCCAACGGGCTAGCGGGCACGATGAGCAGTTCTTC. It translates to CASSQRASGHDEQFF. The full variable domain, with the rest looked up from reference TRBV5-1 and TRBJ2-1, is KAGVTQTPRYLIKTRGQQVTLSCSPISGHRSVSWYQQTPGQGLQFLFEYFSETQRNKGNFPGRFSGRQFSNSRSEMNVSTLELGDSALYLCASSQRASGHDEQFFGPGTRLTVL.

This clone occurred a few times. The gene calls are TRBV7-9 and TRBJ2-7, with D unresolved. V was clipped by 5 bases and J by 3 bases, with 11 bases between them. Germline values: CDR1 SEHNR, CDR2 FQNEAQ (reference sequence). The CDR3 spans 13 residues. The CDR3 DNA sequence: TGTGCCAGCAGCCCGAGGTCAGTCTACGAGCAGTACTTC. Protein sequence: CASSPRSVYEQYF. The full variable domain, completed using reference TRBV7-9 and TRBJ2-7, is DTGVSQNPRHKITKRGQNVTFRCDPISEHNRLYWYRQTLGQGPEFLTYFQNEAQLEKSRLLSDRFSAERPKGSFSTLEIQRTEQGDSAMYLCASSPRSVYEQYFGPGTRLTVT.

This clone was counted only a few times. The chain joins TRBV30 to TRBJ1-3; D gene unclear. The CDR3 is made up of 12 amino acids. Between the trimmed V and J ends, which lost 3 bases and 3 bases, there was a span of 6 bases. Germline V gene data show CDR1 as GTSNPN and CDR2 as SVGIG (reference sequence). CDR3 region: CAWSLYGNTIYF. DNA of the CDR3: TGTGCCTGGAGCCTTTATGGAAACACCATATATTTT.

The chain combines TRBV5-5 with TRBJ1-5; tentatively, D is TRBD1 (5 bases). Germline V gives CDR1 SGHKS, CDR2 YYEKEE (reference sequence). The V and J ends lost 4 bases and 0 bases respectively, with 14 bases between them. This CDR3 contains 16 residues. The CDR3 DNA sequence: TGTGCCAGCAGCCCATACCTGACAGATAGCAATCAGCCCCAGCATTTT. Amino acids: CASSPYLTDSNQPQHF.

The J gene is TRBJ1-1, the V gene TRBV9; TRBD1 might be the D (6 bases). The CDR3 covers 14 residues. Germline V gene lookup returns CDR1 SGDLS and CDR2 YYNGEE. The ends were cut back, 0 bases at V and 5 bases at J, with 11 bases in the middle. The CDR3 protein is CASSVVGAETEAFF. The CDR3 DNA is TGTGCCAGCAGCGTAGTGGGGGCCGAGACTGAAGCTTTCTTT. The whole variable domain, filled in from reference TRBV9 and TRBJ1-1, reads DSGVTQTPKHLITATGQRVTLRCSPRSGDLSVYWYQQSLDQGLQFLIQYYNGEERAKGNILERFSAQQFPDLHSELNLSSLELGDSALYFCASSVVGAETEAFFGQGTRLTVV.

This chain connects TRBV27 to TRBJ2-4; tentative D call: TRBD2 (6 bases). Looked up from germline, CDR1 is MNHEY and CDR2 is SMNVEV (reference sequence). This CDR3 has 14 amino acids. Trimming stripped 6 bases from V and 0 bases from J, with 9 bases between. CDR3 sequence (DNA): TGTGCCAGCAGACCGGGACTAGCCAAAAACATTCAGTACTTC. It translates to CASRPGLAKNIQYF.

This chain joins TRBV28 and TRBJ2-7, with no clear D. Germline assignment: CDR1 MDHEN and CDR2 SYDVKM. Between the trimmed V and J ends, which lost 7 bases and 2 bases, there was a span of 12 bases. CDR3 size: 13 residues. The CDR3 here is CASKPGLTYEQYF. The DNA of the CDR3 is TGTGCCAGCAAACCGGGTTTAACCTACGAGCAGTACTTC.

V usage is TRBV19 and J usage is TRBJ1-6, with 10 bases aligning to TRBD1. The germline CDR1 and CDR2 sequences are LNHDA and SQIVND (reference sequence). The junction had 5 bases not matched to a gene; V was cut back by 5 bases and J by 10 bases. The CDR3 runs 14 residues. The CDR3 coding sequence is TGTGCCAGTAGTTCGACAGGGGGCGAATCACCCCTCCACTTT. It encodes CASSSTGGESPLHF.

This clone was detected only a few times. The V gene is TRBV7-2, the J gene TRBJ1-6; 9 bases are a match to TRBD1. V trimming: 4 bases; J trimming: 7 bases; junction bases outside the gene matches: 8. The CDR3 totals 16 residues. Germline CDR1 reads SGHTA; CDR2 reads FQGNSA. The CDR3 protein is CASSSPGQGKNSPLHF. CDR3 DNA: TGTGCCAGCAGCTCCCCGGGACAGGGAAAAAATTCACCCCTCCACTTT.